The 21 T cell receptor beta chains below were found in one sample sequenced in a study of blood T cells in healthy people across ages. The authors ran a second PCR of about 6 to 11 cycles using a sample-barcoded 5' primer and a J-beta primer mix. One entry per CDR3 protein, called by TCRdb with MiXCR from the 5' RACE reads. The sample lists approximately 1.5 million distinct CDR3 sequences, about 35% occurring once. Material: blood. The receptors were gathered from a woman in her thirties in good health.

This clonotype was seen a handful of times. This chain connects TRBV20-1 to TRBJ2-5; 9 bases agree with TRBD2. Trimming removed 4 bases from V and 4 bases from J; junction bases left unmatched: 13. The length of the CDR3 is 16 residues. Per germline, CDR1 DFQATT and CDR2 SNEGSKA (reference sequence). CDR3 bases: TGCAGTGCTACCGTGGCGGGGGGGCAAGGGGGAGAGACCCAGTACTTC. Amino acid sequence: CSATVAGGQGGETQYF.

This sequence joins TRBV29-1 and TRBJ1-1; 7 positions agree with TRBD1. The CDR3 has 13 amino acids. The J segment lost 3 bases and the V segment lost 5 bases, leaving 6 bases of the junction unmatched. The germline V gene encodes CDR1 SQVTM and CDR2 ANQGSEA. The CDR3 protein is CSVQSGTDTEAFF. The CDR3 DNA sequence: TGCAGCGTTCAATCCGGGACAGACACTGAAGCTTTCTTT.

This clonotype was detected only a few times. This chain connects TRBV5-1 to TRBJ2-7; D possibly corresponds to TRBD1 (6 bases). CDR3 length: 15 residues. V lost 4 bases and J 7 bases, leaving 21 bases between the germline ends. The germline V gene encodes CDR1 SGHRS and CDR2 YFSETQ. The CDR3: CASSIGQFPYGEQYF. CDR3 DNA sequence: TGCGCCAGCAGCATCGGACAGTTTCCCTATGGGGAGCAGTACTTC.

V gene TRBV3-1 combines with J gene TRBJ1-1; D ambiguous. The germline CDR1 and CDR2 sequences are LGHDT and YNNKEL (reference sequence). CDR3 length equals 16 residues. The V end lost 0 bases, the J end lost 0 bases, and 11 bases lay between the germline ends. The chain's CDR3 is CASSQDTARLNTEAFF. For the CDR3, the DNA is TGTGCCAGCAGCCAAGATACGGCCAGATTGAACACTGAAGCTTTCTTT.

The chain carries TRBV24-1 and TRBJ2-3; D ambiguous. CDR3 length: 16 amino acids. V was clipped by 4 bases and J by 2 bases, with 15 bases between them. Germline lookup yields CDR1 KGHDR and CDR2 SFDVKD. DNA of the CDR3: TGTGCCACCAGTGACTCGATTGACATCTCCACAGATACGCAGTATTTT. Its translation: CATSDSIDISTDTQYF.

The rearrangement joins TRBV24-1 to TRBJ2-5; D is uncertain. The DNA end favors TRBJ2-7, so the J call may be wrong. The CDR3 spans 13 residues. Germline V gene lookup returns CDR1 KGHDR and CDR2 SFDVKD. The CDR3 nucleotides are TGTGCCACCCAGGAGTCTTCTGGGTACGAGCAGTACTTC. Protein: CATQESSGYEQYF.

There are a few counts of this clonotype. The chain couples TRBV4-1 to TRBJ1-1, with 9 nucleotides matching TRBD1. Trimming cost V 4 bases and J 5 bases; bases outside gene matches: 5. Looked up from germline, CDR1 is MGHRA and CDR2 is YSYEKL. The CDR3 is 14 amino acids. This chain's CDR3 is CASSPQGAPTEAFF. The CDR3 nucleotides are TGCGCCAGCAGCCCACAGGGGGCTCCGACTGAAGCTTTCTTT.

The V gene is TRBV24-1, the J gene TRBJ2-7, with a possible D match to TRBD2 (6 bases). This CDR3 is built from 14 residues. Trimming pared 2 bases from V and 6 bases from J, leaving 13 bases between. Germline CDR1 reads KGHDR; CDR2 reads SFDVKD. CDR3 coding DNA: TGTGCCACCAGTGATTCGGGCCGGAGGGGCGAGCAGTACTTC. It encodes CATSDSGRRGEQYF.

The chain links TRBV28 to TRBJ2-4, with D perhaps matching TRBD2 (6 bases). V was pared by 4 bases and J by 8 bases, with 15 bases between. The CDR3 is 14 residues long. The V gene's germline CDR1 is MDHEN and CDR2 SYDVKM. DNA for the CDR3: TGTGCCAGCAGTTCCCCTCTTGGGAGGTACATTCAGTACTTC. Protein product: CASSSPLGRYIQYF.

V and J are TRBV20-1 and TRBJ2-1; no reliable D call. The CDR3 sequence is 15 residues long. V was shortened by 1 base and J by 5 bases, with 15 bases between the two germline ends. Germline V gene sequence: CDR1 DFQATT, CDR2 SNEGSKA (reference sequence). The CDR3 loop reads CSARVTRVVDNEQFF. The CDR3 DNA reads as TGCAGTGCTAGAGTAACCCGCGTCGTTGACAATGAGCAGTTCTTC.

This clonotype was seen a handful of times. Being one base from a much bigger clone, this may be a read error. V and J are TRBV4-1 and TRBJ2-7, with D hard to call. This CDR3 is 11 amino acids long. CDR1 and CDR2 from the germline V gene are MGHRA and YSYEKL. CDR3: CASSQGNERYF. Here the CDR3 DNA reads TGCGCCAGCAGCCAAGGAAACGAGCGGTACTTC.

This clonotype was counted only a few times. J is TRBJ2-1 and V is TRBV4-1; D tentatively fits TRBD1 or TRBD2 (8 bases each). Trimming cost V 3 bases and J 4 bases, with 25 bases left between them. Germline lookup yields CDR1 MGHRA and CDR2 YSYEKL. This CDR3 has 19 residues. In DNA, the CDR3 is TGCGCCAGCAGCCAGTCTGGGGCAAGCGGGGGACAGGCTTACAATGAGCAGTTCTTC. Amino acid sequence: CASSQSGASGGQAYNEQFF.

The V gene is TRBV9, the J gene TRBJ2-3; D is ambiguous. Germline assignment: CDR1 SGDLS and CDR2 YYNGEE. The CDR3 runs 14 residues. Trimming stripped 4 bases from V and 1 base from J, with 10 bases between. CDR3 amino acids: CASSFSYGTDTQYF. In DNA form, the CDR3 reads TGTGCCAGCAGCTTTTCCTACGGCACAGATACGCAGTATTTT.

V gene TRBV7-9 combines with J gene TRBJ1-1; 7 bases fit TRBD1. V lost 5 bases, J lost 8 bases, and 8 bases stayed unmatched. Germline V lookup: CDR1 SEHNR, CDR2 FQNEAQ (reference sequence). CDR3 length equals 13 residues. The CDR3 protein is CASSVRDSPEAFF. In DNA, the CDR3 is TGTGCCAGCAGCGTAAGGGACAGTCCCGAAGCTTTCTTT.

This clonotype was counted many times. The chain employs TRBV4-1 and TRBJ2-7; 7 nucleotides agree with TRBD1. The junction had 11 bases not matched to a gene; V was cut back by 0 bases and J by 3 bases. Per germline, CDR1 MGHRA and CDR2 YSYEKL. The CDR3 loop spans 17 amino acids. Here the CDR3 reads CASSQDWLRDRIYEQYF. The CDR3 bases are TGCGCCAGCAGCCAAGATTGGTTGAGGGACAGAATCTACGAGCAGTACTTC.

CDR3 loop: CASSYLAGYEQYF. The CDR3 bases are TGTGCCAGCAGCTATCTGGCGGGGTACGAGCAGTACTTC. V is TRBV5-5 and J is TRBJ2-7; D perhaps matches TRBD2 (6 bases). The ends were cut back, 3 bases at V and 4 bases at J, with 11 bases in the middle. Germline lookup yields CDR1 SGHKS and CDR2 YYEKEE (reference sequence). The CDR3 length is 13 residues.

A remark on this clonotype: At one boundary the junction diverges from the germline segment, which might be a read error. This chain links TRBV5-1 with TRBJ1-5; a possible D gene is TRBD1 (6 bases). Germline lookup yields CDR1 SGHRS and CDR2 YFSETQ. The CDR3 totals 15 residues. This CDR3 reads CASSLSTGGNQPQHF. The CDR3 DNA reads as TGTGCCAGCAGTTTATCGACAGGCGGCAATCAGCCCCAGCATTTT.

V is TRBV5-1 and J is TRBJ2-7; D is tentatively TRBD1 or TRBD2 (5 bases each). The germline V and J ends were trimmed by 4 bases and 0 bases, with 11 bases remaining between them. CDR3 length: 14 residues. The germline gives CDR1 SGHRS, CDR2 YFSETQ. CDR3 nucleotides: TGCGCCAGCAGCCTGTCGGGGCACTCCTACGAGCAGTACTTC. Amino acid sequence: CASSLSGHSYEQYF.

The chain is built from TRBV4-1 and TRBJ2-3, with D possibly called TRBD1 or TRBD2 (7 bases each). The CDR3 loop spans 18 amino acids. V lost 4 bases and J lost 6, with 26 bases in between. Germline CDR1 and CDR2: MGHRA and YSYEKL. The CDR3 DNA is TGCGCCAGCAGCCCCCGCCCCAGGGGGGGGCGCGACGGGGATACGCAGTATTTT. Protein product: CASSPRPRGGRDGDTQYF.

CDR3 sequence reads: CASSFIEDSEAFF. The CDR3 bases are TGTGCCAGCAGTTTTATCGAGGACAGTGAAGCTTTCTTT. This chain connects TRBV12-3 or TRBV12-4 to TRBJ1-1, with D maybe TRBD1 (6 bases). The ends were cut back, 3 bases at V and 7 bases at J, with 12 bases in the middle. CDR3 length: 13 residues.

In this sample, this clonotype turned up many times. The chain has TRBV20-1 and TRBJ2-1; TRBD2 matches 8 bases. The germline gives CDR1 DFQATT, CDR2 SNEGSKA (reference sequence). The CDR3 covers 13 residues. Germline trimming cut 3 bases from V and 4 bases from J; bases unmatched to any gene: 2. DNA of the CDR3: TGCAGTGCTAGGACTAGCGCATACAATGAGCAGTTCTTC. It specifies CSARTSAYNEQFF.